These 14 T cell receptor beta chains originate from one sample sequenced in a study of prognosis after radiotherapy for stage I lung cancer. The TCR beta CDR3 region was amplified from genomic DNA, with two rounds of multiplex PCR being used for the amplification. The use of primers specific to each TRBV and TRBJ gene characterized first-round PCR. TCRdb passed the multiplex PCR reads through MiXCR, listing each CDR3 protein once. The sample has about 30,000 distinct CDR3 sequences; about half are singletons. Source: PBMCs, taken before or after stereotactic body radiation therapy (not recorded which). The receptors stem from a donor at least 50 years old with non-small cell lung cancer.

J is TRBJ1-2 and V is TRBV6-1; TRBD1 matches at 7 bases. Germline assignment: CDR1 MNHNS and CDR2 SASEGT. The CDR3 loop spans 14 amino acids. V dropped 0 bases and J dropped 13; count of bases not matched to a gene: 11. Here the CDR3 reads CASSEAYRGYGCTF. CDR3 bases: TGTGCCAGCAGTGAAGCTTACAGGGGCTATGGATGCACCTTC.

The table lists this clonotype with many counts. The chain combines TRBV24-1 with TRBJ2-1; 9 nucleotides line up with TRBD2. CDR1 is KGHDR, CDR2 SFDVKD, per germline. The junction had 7 bases not matched to a gene; V was cut back by 10 bases and J by 1 base. This CDR3 contains 15 residues. The DNA of the CDR3 is TGTGCCACAGCGACTAGCGGTCAATCCTACAATGAGCAGTTCTTC. Translated: CATATSGQSYNEQFF.

This clonotype was recorded at least ten times. The rearrangement links TRBV24-1 to TRBJ1-5, with D possibly being TRBD1 (6 bases). Germline V CDR1 and CDR2: KGHDR, SFDVKD. Trimming removed 4 bases from V and 6 bases from J, with 12 bases in between. The CDR3 contains 14 residues. In DNA, the CDR3 is TGTGCCACCAGTGACCCGAGGGGGAGTCAGCCCCAGCATTTT. Translating it yields CATSDPRGSQPQHF.

This clonotype occurred many times. V is TRBV3-2 and J is TRBJ2-3; TRBD1 is the table's D call, not checked against the DNA. TRBV3-2 counts as a pseudogene. The CDR3 loop spans 18 amino acids. The CDR3 loop reads CASSRRFRSPLLTDTQYF. CDR3 nucleotides: TGTGCCAGCAGCCGCCGCTTCAGATCCCCTCTTTTGACAGATACGCAGTATTTT.

This clonotype was counted ten times or more. This chain uses TRBV11-2 with TRBJ2-5; 8 bases are a match to TRBD2. The length of the CDR3 is 14 residues. V was pared by 5 bases and J by 5 bases, with 7 bases of the junction left unmatched. Germline V gene sequence: CDR1 SGHAT, CDR2 FQNNGV. CDR3 region: CASSMTSVRETQYF. CDR3 nucleotides: TGTGCCAGCAGCATGACTAGCGTGCGGGAGACCCAGTACTTC. Using reference TRBV11-2 and TRBJ2-5 for the parts outside the CDR3, the full variable domain is EAGVAQSPRYKIIEKRQSVAFWCNPISGHATLYWYQQILGQGPKLLIQFQNNGVVDDSQLPKDRFSAERLKGVDSTLKIQPAKLEDSAVYLCASSMTSVRETQYFGPGTRLLVL.

Of note for this clonotype: This is likely an artifact of a read error, given a far larger clone one base away. This sequence joins TRBV12-3 or TRBV12-4 and TRBJ1-6; no clear D gene. This CDR3 is 12 amino acids long. The CDR3 bases are TGTTCCAGCAGTTACATAGCTACACCCCTCCACTTT. Residues: CSSSYIATPLHF.

As regards this clonotype: An end of the junction differs from the germline gene, which may be a read error. The chain employs TRBV7-8 and TRBJ2-5; 8 bases agree with TRBD2. The CDR3 covers 16 residues. In germline, CDR1 is SGHVS, CDR2 FQNEAQ. The DNA for the CDR3 is TGTGCCAGCAGTCAGAGACGACTAGCGCGAGAAGAGAACCAGTACTTC. Protein: CASSQRRLAREENQYF.

This chain links TRBV5-6 with TRBJ2-7, with D possibly called TRBD1 or TRBD2 (5 bases each). Germline lookup yields CDR1 SGHDT and CDR2 YYEEEE. This CDR3 is 15 amino acids long. The V gene lost 4 bases and the J gene lost 2 bases, with 16 bases spanning the gap. The CDR3 here is CASSRDRGSPYEQYF. CDR3 nucleotide sequence: TGTGCCAGCAGCCGTGACCGGGGCAGCCCCTACGAGCAGTACTTC.

In this sample, this clonotype turned up a few times. Just one base apart from a much larger clone, this may be a read error. The CDR3 nucleotides read TGTGCCAGCATCGGGATCTCCTCTGGAAACACCATATATTTT. This sequence encodes CASIGISSGNTIYF. The chain joins TRBV6-1 to TRBJ1-3; D is uncertain. Per germline, CDR1 MNHNS and CDR2 SASEGT. V shed 7 bases and J shed 0 bases, with 10 bases lying between them. The CDR3 is made up of 14 amino acids.

This clonotype was seen ten or more times. The rearrangement uses TRBV20-1 and TRBJ2-7, with D perhaps TRBD2 (5 bases). The CDR3 runs to 14 residues. Germline values: CDR1 DFQATT, CDR2 SNEGSKA (reference sequence). V was shortened by 0 bases and J by 3 bases, with 12 bases between the two germline ends. CDR3 loop: CSARDRRRHYEQYF. CDR3 sequence (DNA): TGCAGTGCTAGAGACCGACGGAGGCACTACGAGCAGTACTTC.

The CDR3 loop reads CASSRGEGTDTQYF. The CDR3 DNA sequence: TGCGCCAGCAGTCGGGGGGAGGGCACAGATACGCAGTATTTT. This chain uses TRBV5-1 with TRBJ2-3, with 7 bases matching TRBD2. In germline, CDR1 is SGHRS, CDR2 YFSETQ. The length of the CDR3 is 14 residues. After removal of 5 bases from V and 1 base from J, the junction contained 4 bases not matched to a gene.

This clonotype has more than one count but fewer than ten. With a much larger clone just one base away, this may be a read error. The rearrangement links TRBV6-5 to TRBJ2-7; 7 bases line up with TRBD2. V trimming: 3 bases; J trimming: 6 bases; junction bases outside the gene matches: 8. This CDR3 region has 14 residues. Germline CDR1 and CDR2: MNHEY and SVGAGI. CDR3 coding DNA: TGTGCCAGCAGTTATGCGGGAGAGCGCATCGAGCAGTACTTC. Protein: CASSYAGERIEQYF.

This clonotype was observed many times. The chain carries TRBV3-1 and TRBJ2-7; TRBD2 aligns across 9 bases. Germline V gene data show CDR1 as LGHDT and CDR2 as YNNKEL (reference sequence). Losses at the gene ends were 4 bases for V and 3 bases for J; bases not matched to a gene: 7. The CDR3 has 15 residues. The CDR3 is CASSPAASGNYEQYF. The CDR3 bases are TGTGCCAGCAGCCCGGCCGCTAGCGGGAACTACGAGCAGTACTTC.

Worth noting for this clonotype: Its ends do not fully match the called genes, so a read error is possible. This sequence joins TRBV7-2 and TRBJ1-1; D might be TRBD1 (5 bases). This CDR3 spans 14 amino acids. Germline-derived CDR1 and CDR2 are SGHTA and FQGNSA. CDR3 residues: CASRPGAANTEAFF. Written as DNA, the CDR3 is TGTGCTAGCAGACCCGGGGCAGCGAACACTGAAGCTTTCTTT.